This TCR beta chain is drawn from a study of blood T cell repertoires in COVID-19. Background on the study: COVID-19 samples from acute and convalescent phases originated in the United States, Italy and Spain. Sample material is recorded as cDNA or gDNA derived from T cells, B-cell-depleted T cells, or PBMCs.

Methods used by the authors: Reference gene primer amplification yielded estimated nucleated cell counts. The method was immunoSEQ multiplex PCR; TCRdb's version includes in-frame clones alone and lacks a portion of them. V and J calls and clone size are given by that table; D and trimming were obtained from the DNA. Of about 140,000 clones listed, more than 70% are singletons. This clone was seen once. Trimming removed 7 bases from V and 7 bases from J; junction bases left unmatched: 12. Germline assignment: CDR1 MDHEN and CDR2 SYDVKM. The CDR3 consists of 15 residues. This sequence originates from a woman aged 60-70 years with acute or convalescent COVID-19. The chain joins TRBV28 to TRBJ2-1, with 8 nucleotides matching TRBD1. The sample taken for sequencing was peripheral blood. The CDR3 DNA sequence: TGTGCCAGCACCTACCCAGGGGGCCTAGGGAATGAGCAGTTCTTC. Translated: CASTYPGGLGNEQFF.